The next 31 T cell receptor beta chains were all read from a single sample in a study of OX40 agonist ivuxolimab in advanced cancers. The table came from immunoSEQ multiplex PCR; TCRdb's copy has only in-frame clones and leaves some out. The repertoire has 25,000 to 35,000 clones, approximately 90% of them found once; the top ten carry more than 9%. The specimen comprised CD4+ or CD8+ T cells sorted from blood, sampled in a trial of the OX40 agonist ivuxolimab. These receptor sequences come from an adult with an advanced solid tumor such as melanoma, head and neck, liver or kidney cancer.

As DNA, the CDR3 is TGTGCCAGCAAATTCGACAGTCCTAGAACGTCGGGGACCTTC. This encodes CASKFDSPRTSGTF. The chain employs TRBV28 and TRBJ1-2; TRBD1 might be the D (5 bases). This CDR3 contains 14 residues. The germline gives CDR1 MDHEN, CDR2 SYDVKM. Between the trimmed V and J ends, which lost 7 bases and 14 bases, there was a span of 26 bases.

V is TRBV28 and J is TRBJ1-5; D perhaps matches TRBD1 (6 bases). Germline CDR1 is MDHEN and CDR2 is SYDVKM. The V end lost 4 bases, the J end lost 2 bases, and 12 bases lay between the germline ends. The CDR3 is 15 amino acids. CDR3: CASSSSGGGNQPQHF. Here the CDR3 DNA reads TGTGCCAGCAGTTCTTCCGGGGGCGGCAATCAGCCCCAGCATTTT.

The J gene is TRBJ2-5, the V gene TRBV7-2, with 10 bases aligning to TRBD2. The CDR3 is 16 residues long. V dropped 5 bases and J dropped 2; count of bases not matched to a gene: 8. Germline V gene sequence: CDR1 SGHTA, CDR2 FQGNSA. CDR3 residues: CTSSPQTSGWQETQYF. CDR3 sequence (DNA): TGTACCAGCAGCCCTCAGACTAGCGGGTGGCAAGAGACCCAGTACTTC.

This chain connects TRBV7-6 to TRBJ2-7, with D tentatively TRBD2 (6 bases). V was shortened by 5 bases and J by 4 bases, with 12 bases between the two germline ends. Germline CDR1 and CDR2: SGHVS and FNYEAQ. The CDR3 extends over 13 amino acids. CDR3 nucleotide sequence: TGTGCCAGCAGCCCTATCGGGGGATACGAGCAGTACTTC. Its protein is CASSPIGGYEQYF.

The J gene is TRBJ1-1, the V gene TRBV12-5; D remains ambiguous. With 7 bases removed from V and 5 bases from J, the gap between germline ends came to 17 bases. The CDR3 spans 14 residues. Germline V gene data show CDR1 as LGHNT and CDR2 as FRNRAP. The CDR3 sequence is CASATGVRRTEAFF. CDR3 nucleotide sequence: TGTGCTAGTGCCACTGGGGTGCGGAGGACTGAAGCTTTCTTT.

This rearrangement joins TRBV5-6 to TRBJ1-1, with D tentatively TRBD1 (6 bases). The germline V gene encodes CDR1 SGHDT and CDR2 YYEEEE. The V gene lost 5 bases and the J gene lost 7 bases, with 12 bases spanning the gap. The CDR3 extends over 12 amino acids. CDR3: CASSPQGNEAFF. The CDR3 nucleotides are TGTGCCAGCAGTCCGCAGGGGAATGAAGCTTTCTTT.

The rearrangement joins TRBV30 to TRBJ2-3, with 9 bases identical to TRBD1. CDR3 size: 15 residues. The junction had 7 bases not matched to a gene; V was cut back by 3 bases and J by 3 bases. The germline V gene has CDR1 GTSNPN and CDR2 SVGIG (reference sequence). CDR3 nucleotides: TGTGCCTGGAGCACCGGACAGGGGTTAACAGATACGCAGTATTTT. Translating gives CAWSTGQGLTDTQYF.

The CDR3 DNA sequence: TGCGCCAGCAGCCAAGCGACCCCATCTCCCACAGATACGCAGTATTTT. It encodes CASSQATPSPTDTQYF. This sequence joins TRBV4-1 and TRBJ2-3; D unclear. Germline V gene data show CDR1 as MGHRA and CDR2 as YSYEKL. Trimming pared 1 base from V and 2 bases from J, leaving 13 bases between. This CDR3 spans 16 amino acids.

The chain has TRBV19 and TRBJ1-5; 8 bases are shared with TRBD1. The CDR3 spans 15 residues. Germline CDR1 and CDR2: LNHDA and SQIVND (reference sequence). V was pared by 1 base and J by 7 bases, with 6 bases of the junction left unmatched. The CDR3 protein is CASSIAAGGWQPQHF. In DNA form, the CDR3 reads TGTGCCAGTAGTATAGCTGCAGGGGGCTGGCAGCCCCAGCATTTT.

V usage is TRBV29-1 and J usage is TRBJ2-1; 7 nucleotides agree with TRBD1. Germline values: CDR1 SQVTM, CDR2 ANQGSEA. The CDR3 contains 14 residues. J was trimmed by 6 bases and V by 7 bases; bases with no gene match: 12. The CDR3 region is CSAHRGNTPNEQFF. CDR3 nucleotide sequence: TGCAGCGCACACAGGGGTAATACTCCCAATGAGCAGTTCTTC.

This clone was found once. This chain uses TRBV5-5 with TRBJ1-5, with D unclear. V shed 3 bases and J shed 1 base, with 11 bases lying between them. Germline CDR1 reads SGHKS; CDR2 reads YYEKEE (reference sequence). The CDR3 sequence is 15 residues long. This chain's CDR3 is CASSSLGESNQPQHF. CDR3 bases: TGTGCCAGCAGCTCCCTTGGGGAGAGCAATCAGCCCCAGCATTTT.

Worth noting for this clone: Other nucleotide sequences from this sample produce the same CDR3. The chain couples TRBV4-1 to TRBJ2-3; D ambiguous. The CDR3 extends over 14 amino acids. V lost 0 bases and J lost 3, with 7 bases in between. Germline-derived CDR1 and CDR2 are MGHRA and YSYEKL. DNA of the CDR3: TGCGCCAGCAGCCAAGATGTGGGGACAGATACGCAGTATTTT. Its protein product is CASSQDVGTDTQYF.

This clone appeared once. The chain joins TRBV9 to TRBJ2-1; possibly TRBD1 for D (5 bases). The CDR3 contains 15 residues. Germline assignment: CDR1 SGDLS and CDR2 YYNGEE. V shed 0 bases and J shed 1 base, with 8 bases lying between them. The CDR3 sequence: CASSVEGLSYNEQFF. In nucleotides, the CDR3 is TGTGCCAGCAGCGTAGAGGGGCTTTCCTACAATGAGCAGTTCTTC.

The chain carries TRBV2 and TRBJ2-1, with 9 bases fitting TRBD1. V was pared by 5 bases and J by 4 bases, with 3 bases of the junction left unmatched. Germline V gives CDR1 SNHLY, CDR2 FYNNEI. CDR3 length equals 14 residues. The CDR3 spells CASSLGTGYNEQFF. As DNA, the CDR3 is TGTGCCAGCAGTCTCGGGACAGGGTACAATGAGCAGTTCTTC.

In its sample, this clone was seen once. The chain has TRBV4-1 and TRBJ2-7; D is ambiguous. The CDR3 has 15 amino acids. Trimming left V 0 bases short and J 1 base short, with 10 bases between. The V gene's germline CDR1 is MGHRA and CDR2 YSYEKL. Here the CDR3 reads CASSQDGTESYEQYF. The CDR3 DNA reads as TGCGCCAGCAGCCAAGATGGTACAGAATCCTACGAGCAGTACTTC.

The chain has TRBV4-2 and TRBJ2-7; D is undetermined. V was trimmed by 0 bases and J by 6 bases, leaving 6 bases between them. The CDR3 totals 12 residues. Germline V gene lookup returns CDR1 LGHNA and CDR2 YNFKEQ. The CDR3 sequence is CASSQDQVEQYF. For the CDR3, the DNA is TGTGCCAGCAGCCAAGATCAAGTCGAGCAGTACTTC.

The genes are TRBV27 and TRBJ2-7; TRBD2 matches 10 bases. The V gene's germline CDR1 is MNHEY and CDR2 SMNVEV (reference sequence). The CDR3 totals 14 residues. With 4 bases clipped from V and 4 bases from J, the junction kept 4 bases outside the gene matches. The CDR3 region is CASSSLLAGYEQYF. The CDR3 region has the DNA TGTGCCAGCAGTTCATTACTAGCGGGGTACGAGCAGTACTTC.

The chain combines TRBV9 with TRBJ2-7, with D uncertain. Trimming took off 0 bases at V and 2 bases at J, with 9 bases between the two ends. From germline, CDR1 is SGDLS and CDR2 YYNGEE. This CDR3 comprises 14 residues. The CDR3 DNA reads as TGTGCCAGCAGCGTAGGCGCAGGCACCTACGAGCAGTACTTC. Its translation: CASSVGAGTYEQYF.

This clone is judged medium-sized. V usage is TRBV30 and J usage is TRBJ1-5, with D perhaps matching TRBD1 (5 bases). The CDR3 totals 14 residues. With 0 bases removed from V and 2 bases from J, the gap between germline ends came to 8 bases. Germline CDR1 reads GTSNPN; CDR2 reads SVGIG (reference sequence). The CDR3 DNA sequence: TGTGCCTGGAGTGTAGGGGTCGGCAATCAGCCCCAGCATTTT. Translation: CAWSVGVGNQPQHF.

The chain joins TRBV6-5 to TRBJ1-5, with 7 bases identical to TRBD1. The trim removed 7 bases at V and 6 bases at J, leaving 6 bases unmatched. Germline V CDR1 and CDR2: MNHEY, SVGAGI. CDR3 length equals 13 residues. The DNA for the CDR3 is TGTGCCAGCAAGGAGGGGGCGAGTCAGCCCCAGCATTTT. Its translation: CASKEGASQPQHF.

This clone was recorded a few times. The J gene is TRBJ2-1, the V gene TRBV10-3; D gene ambiguous. CDR1 ENHRY and CDR2 SYGVKD come from the germline V gene. V gave up 3 bases and J gave up 0 bases, with 9 bases separating them. The CDR3 is 15 amino acids. The CDR3 loop is CAISEPRSSYNEQFF. Written as DNA, the CDR3 is TGTGCCATCAGTGAACCGAGGAGCTCCTACAATGAGCAGTTCTTC.

This chain joins TRBV27 and TRBJ2-2; a possible D gene is TRBD2 (5 bases). The germline V gene has CDR1 MNHEY and CDR2 SMNVEV (reference sequence). The CDR3 is 15 residues long. V was pared by 3 bases and J by 6 bases, with 14 bases between. The CDR3 nucleotides read TGTGCCAGCAGTTTGTTCCCCCGGGGAGCCGGGGAGCTGTTTTTT. Translation gives CASSLFPRGAGELFF.

This chain links TRBV4-1 with TRBJ1-4; possible D gene TRBD1, 5 bases. CDR1 is MGHRA, CDR2 YSYEKL, per germline. This CDR3 has 20 residues. V lost 1 base and J lost 11, with 32 bases in between. The CDR3 sequence is CASSQGFAFKGEKGRGKLFF. In DNA form, the CDR3 reads TGCGCCAGCAGCCAAGGTTTCGCCTTTAAAGGGGAAAAGGGACGGGGCAAACTGTTTTTT.

This chain connects TRBV10-1 to TRBJ2-1; TRBD1 agrees at 12 bases. CDR1 is WNHNN, CDR2 SYGVQD, per germline (reference sequence). The V gene end was trimmed by 0 bases and the J gene end by 8 bases; junction bases not matched to a gene: 5. The CDR3 covers 16 residues. CDR3 region: CASSESGTGGRDEQFF. CDR3 nucleotides: TGCGCCAGCAGTGAGTCTGGGACAGGGGGCAGGGATGAGCAGTTCTTC.

This chain joins TRBV4-1 and TRBJ2-5; TRBD2 matches at 10 bases. This CDR3 spans 18 amino acids. The junction had 11 bases not matched to a gene; V was cut back by 3 bases and J by 1 base. Germline V CDR1 and CDR2: MGHRA, YSYEKL. The CDR3 nucleotides are TGCGCCAGCAGCCAGTCGAGCGGGGGGGCCTTCTCCCAAGAGACCCAGTACTTC. This translates into CASSQSSGGAFSQETQYF.

The V call is TRBV6-1, the J call TRBJ2-7, with 7 bases fitting TRBD1. From germline, CDR1 is MNHNS and CDR2 SASEGT. V shed 2 bases, J shed 4 bases, and the junction held 8 bases outside the gene matches. This CDR3 comprises 15 residues. The CDR3 loop is CASSEQKSGGYEQYF. Written as DNA, the CDR3 is TGTGCCAGCAGTGAACAAAAGTCAGGGGGTTACGAGCAGTACTTC.

The chain carries TRBV7-2 and TRBJ1-3, with D hard to call. V dropped 4 bases and J dropped 0 bases, with 19 bases sitting between them. CDR1 and CDR2 (germline): SGHTA, FQGNSA. CDR3 length: 18 amino acids. CDR3 nucleotides: TGTGCCAGCAGCTCAAGCCCCATCAGGCGGACCTCTGGAAACACCATATATTTT. Translating gives CASSSSPIRRTSGNTIYF. The complete variable domain, with remaining parts taken from reference TRBV7-2 and TRBJ1-3, reads GAGVSQSPSNKVTEKGKDVELRCDPISGHTALYWYRQSLGQGLEFLIYFQGNSAPDKSGLPSDRFSAERTGGSVSTLTIQRTQQEDSAVYLCASSSSPIRRTSGNTIYFGEGSWLTVV.

In the case of this clone: The same CDR3 also results from other DNA sequences found in this sample. The V gene is TRBV11-2, the J gene TRBJ2-2, with a tentative D call TRBD2 (6 bases). CDR3 length: 14 amino acids. V was trimmed by 3 bases and J by 3 bases, leaving 8 bases between them. Germline-derived CDR1 and CDR2 are SGHAT and FQNNGV. The CDR3 is CASSLTGDTGELFF. DNA of the CDR3: TGTGCCAGCAGCTTGACGGGAGACACCGGGGAGCTGTTTTTT.

This chain uses TRBV27 with TRBJ2-3; TRBD1 agrees at 8 bases. Germline trimming cut 6 bases from V and 4 bases from J; bases unmatched to any gene: 6. Germline CDR1 and CDR2: MNHEY and SMNVEV (reference sequence). The CDR3 has 14 residues. The DNA of the CDR3 is TGTGCCAGCAGAAGGACAGGGTTCGCAGATACGCAGTATTTT. It is translated as CASRRTGFADTQYF.

The chain is built from TRBV7-9 and TRBJ2-5, with TRBD2 matching 7 bases. This CDR3 has 14 amino acids. Germline loops: CDR1 SEHNR, CDR2 FQNEAQ (reference sequence). V shed 4 bases, J shed 3 bases, and the junction held 5 bases outside the gene matches. CDR3 nucleotides: TGTGCCAGCAGCTCCGAGCGGGAAAAAGAGACCCAGTACTTC. Its translation is CASSSEREKETQYF. The full variable domain, in which reference TRBV7-9 and TRBJ2-5 provide the parts outside the CDR3, is DTGVSQNPRHKITKRGQNVTFRCDPISEHNRLYWYRQTLGQGPEFLTYFQNEAQLEKSRLLSDRFSAERPKGSFSTLEIQRTEQGDSAMYLCASSSEREKETQYFGPGTRLLVL.

The V and J genes are TRBV5-6 and TRBJ1-5, with 7 nucleotides matching TRBD1. This CDR3 comprises 15 residues. Germline CDR1 and CDR2: SGHDT and YYEEEE. Trimming cost V 3 bases and J 4 bases; bases outside gene matches: 7. The CDR3 reads CASSSGTATNQPQHF. CDR3 in DNA: TGTGCCAGCAGCTCCGGGACAGCTACTAATCAGCCCCAGCATTTT.